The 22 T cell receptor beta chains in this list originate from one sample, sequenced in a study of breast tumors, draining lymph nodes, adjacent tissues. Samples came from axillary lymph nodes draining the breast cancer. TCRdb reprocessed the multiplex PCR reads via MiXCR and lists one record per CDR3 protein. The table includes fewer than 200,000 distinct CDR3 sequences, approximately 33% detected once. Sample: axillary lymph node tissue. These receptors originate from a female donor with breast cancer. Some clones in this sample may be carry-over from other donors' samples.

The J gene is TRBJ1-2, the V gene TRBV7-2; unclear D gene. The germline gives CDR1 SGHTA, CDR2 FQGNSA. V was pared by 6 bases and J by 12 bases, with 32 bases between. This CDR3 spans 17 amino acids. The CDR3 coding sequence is TGTGCCAGCAGTAAAACCCCCAGCGGGAGGGCCGGCGGAGCCCACACCTTC. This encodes CASSKTPSGRAGGAHTF.

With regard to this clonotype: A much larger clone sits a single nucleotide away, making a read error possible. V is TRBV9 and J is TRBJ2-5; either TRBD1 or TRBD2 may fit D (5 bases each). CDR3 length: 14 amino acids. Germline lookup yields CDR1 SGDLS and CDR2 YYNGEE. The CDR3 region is CASSVGQGVETQSF. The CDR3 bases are TGTGCCAGCAGCGTAGGGCAGGGAGTGGAGACCCAGTCCTTC.

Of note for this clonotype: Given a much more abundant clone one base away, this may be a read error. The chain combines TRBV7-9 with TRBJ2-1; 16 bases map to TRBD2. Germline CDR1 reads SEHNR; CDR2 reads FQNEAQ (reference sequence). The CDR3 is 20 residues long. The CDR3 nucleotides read TGTGCCTGCAGCGCCACCGGGACTAGCGGGAGGGGGCTTTTGGGCAATGAGCAGTTCTTC. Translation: CACSATGTSGRGLLGNEQFF.

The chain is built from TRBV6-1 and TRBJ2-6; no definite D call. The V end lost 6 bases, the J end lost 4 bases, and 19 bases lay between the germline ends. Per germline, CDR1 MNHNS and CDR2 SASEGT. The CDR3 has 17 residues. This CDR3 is CASRRPGLCSGANVLTF. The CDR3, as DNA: TGTGCCAGCAGAAGACCCGGGCTGTGCTCCGGGGCCAACGTCCTGACTTTC.

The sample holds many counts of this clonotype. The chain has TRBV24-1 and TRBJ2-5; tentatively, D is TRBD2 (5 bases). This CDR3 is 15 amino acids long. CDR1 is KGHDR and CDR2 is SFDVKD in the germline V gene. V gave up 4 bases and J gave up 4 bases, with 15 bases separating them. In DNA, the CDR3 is TGTGCCACCAGTGAGCAGGCACCAGAGGGAGAGACCCAGTACTTC. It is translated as CATSEQAPEGETQYF.

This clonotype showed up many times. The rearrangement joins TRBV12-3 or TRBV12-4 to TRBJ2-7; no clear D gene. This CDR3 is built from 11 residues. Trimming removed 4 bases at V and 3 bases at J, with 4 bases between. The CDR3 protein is CASSYNYEQYF. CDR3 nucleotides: TGTGCCAGCAGTTATAACTACGAGCAGTACTTC.

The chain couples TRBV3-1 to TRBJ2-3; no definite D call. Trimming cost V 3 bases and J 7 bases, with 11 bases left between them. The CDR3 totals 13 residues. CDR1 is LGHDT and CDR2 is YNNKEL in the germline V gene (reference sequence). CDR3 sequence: CASSQRRAYTQYF. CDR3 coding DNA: TGTGCCAGCAGCCAGCGAAGGGCCTATACGCAGTATTTT.

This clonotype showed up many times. CDR3 sequence (DNA): TGTGCCAGCAGTCTAACTCTCGGGGCGAACACCGGGGAGCTGTTTTTT. Encoded protein: CASSLTLGANTGELFF. The gene calls are TRBV6-6 and TRBJ2-2, with a tentative D call TRBD2 (5 bases). Per the germline V gene, CDR1 is MNHNY and CDR2 is SVGAGI (reference sequence). V gave up 5 bases and J gave up 0 bases, with 13 bases separating them. The CDR3 loop spans 16 amino acids.

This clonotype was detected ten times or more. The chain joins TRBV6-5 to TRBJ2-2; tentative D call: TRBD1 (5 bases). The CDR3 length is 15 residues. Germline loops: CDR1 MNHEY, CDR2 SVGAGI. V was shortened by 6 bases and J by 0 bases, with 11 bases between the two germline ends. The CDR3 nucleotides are TGTGCCAGCAGCCCCGGACATGCGAACACCGGGGAGCTGTTTTTT. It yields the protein CASSPGHANTGELFF.

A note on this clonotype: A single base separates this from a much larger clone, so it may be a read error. The CDR3 DNA reads as TGTGCCAGCCCACCACCGCATAGGTACGAGCAGTACTTC. The encoded protein is CASPPPHRYEQYF. The chain recombines TRBV18 with TRBJ2-7, with no clear D. Germline values: CDR1 KGHSH, CDR2 LQKENI. The CDR3 totals 13 residues.

This CDR3 is CASSLTGTGGRVDTGELFF. The CDR3 DNA sequence: TGTGCCAGCAGCTTAACAGGGACGGGGGGCAGGGTGGACACCGGGGAGCTGTTTTTT. This chain links TRBV7-3 with TRBJ2-2, with a weak D call TRBD2 (7 bases). Looked up from germline, CDR1 is SGHTA and CDR2 is FQGTGA. The CDR3 totals 19 residues. The V gene lost 0 bases and the J gene lost 3 bases, with 20 bases spanning the gap.

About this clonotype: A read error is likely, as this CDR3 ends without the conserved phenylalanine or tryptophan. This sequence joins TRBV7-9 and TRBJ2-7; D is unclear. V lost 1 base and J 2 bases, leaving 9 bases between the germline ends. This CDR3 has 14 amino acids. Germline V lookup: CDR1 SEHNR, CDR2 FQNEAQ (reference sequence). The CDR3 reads CASSLVGLTYEQYP. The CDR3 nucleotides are TGTGCCAGCAGCTTAGTGGGGTTGACCTACGAGCAGTACCCC.

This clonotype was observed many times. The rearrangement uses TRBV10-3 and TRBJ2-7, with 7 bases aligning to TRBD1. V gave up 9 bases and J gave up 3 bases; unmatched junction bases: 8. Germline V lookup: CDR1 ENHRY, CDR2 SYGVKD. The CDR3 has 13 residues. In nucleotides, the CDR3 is TGTGCCATGAGGGACAGCCTAGACTACGAGCAGTACTTC. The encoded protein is CAMRDSLDYEQYF.

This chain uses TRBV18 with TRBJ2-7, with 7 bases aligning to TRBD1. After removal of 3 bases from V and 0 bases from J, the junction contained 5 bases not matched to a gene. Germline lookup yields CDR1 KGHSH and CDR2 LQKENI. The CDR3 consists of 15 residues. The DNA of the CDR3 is TGTGCCAGCTCACCGGTCCGGGACAGCTCCTACGAGCAGTACTTC. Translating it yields CASSPVRDSSYEQYF.

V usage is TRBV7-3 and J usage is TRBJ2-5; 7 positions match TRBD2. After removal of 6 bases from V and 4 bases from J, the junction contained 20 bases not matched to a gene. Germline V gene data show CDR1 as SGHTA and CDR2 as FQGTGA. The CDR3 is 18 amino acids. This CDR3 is CASRPRPSSRDYRETQYF. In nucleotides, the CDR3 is TGTGCCAGCAGACCTAGACCCAGCTCGAGGGACTATAGAGAGACCCAGTACTTC.

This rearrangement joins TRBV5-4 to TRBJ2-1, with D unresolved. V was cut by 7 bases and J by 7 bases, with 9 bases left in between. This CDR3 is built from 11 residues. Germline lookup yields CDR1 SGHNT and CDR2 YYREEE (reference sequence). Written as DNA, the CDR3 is TGTGCCAGCGGCCAGGAGAATGAGCAGTTCTTC. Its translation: CASGQENEQFF.

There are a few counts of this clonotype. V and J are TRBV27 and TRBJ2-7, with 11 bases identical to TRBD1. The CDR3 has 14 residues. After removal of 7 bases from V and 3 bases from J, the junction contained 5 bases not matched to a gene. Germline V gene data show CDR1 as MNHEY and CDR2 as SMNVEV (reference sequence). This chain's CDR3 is CASIAGQGDYEQYF. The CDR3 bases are TGTGCCAGCATCGCGGGACAGGGGGACTACGAGCAGTACTTC.

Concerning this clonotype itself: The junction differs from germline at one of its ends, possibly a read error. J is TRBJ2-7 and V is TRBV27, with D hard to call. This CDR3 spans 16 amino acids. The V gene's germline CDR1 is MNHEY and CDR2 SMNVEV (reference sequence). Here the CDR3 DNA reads TGTGCCAGCAGTTTAGAGGTTCCCCGATTAGCCTACGGGCAGTACTTC. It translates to CASSLEVPRLAYGQYF.

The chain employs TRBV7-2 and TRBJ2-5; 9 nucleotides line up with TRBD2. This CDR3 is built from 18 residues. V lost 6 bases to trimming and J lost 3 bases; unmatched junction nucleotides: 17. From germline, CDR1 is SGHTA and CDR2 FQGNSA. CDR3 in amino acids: CASSKTPSGRKIKETQYF. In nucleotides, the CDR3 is TGTGCCAGCAGTAAAACCCCCAGCGGGAGGAAAATAAAAGAGACCCAGTACTTC.

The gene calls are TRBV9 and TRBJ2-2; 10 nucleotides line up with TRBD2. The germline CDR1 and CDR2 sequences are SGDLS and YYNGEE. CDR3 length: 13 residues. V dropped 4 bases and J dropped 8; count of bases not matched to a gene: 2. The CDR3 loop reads CASSKGLAGELFF. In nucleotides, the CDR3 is TGTGCCAGCAGCAAGGGACTAGCGGGGGAGCTGTTTTTT.

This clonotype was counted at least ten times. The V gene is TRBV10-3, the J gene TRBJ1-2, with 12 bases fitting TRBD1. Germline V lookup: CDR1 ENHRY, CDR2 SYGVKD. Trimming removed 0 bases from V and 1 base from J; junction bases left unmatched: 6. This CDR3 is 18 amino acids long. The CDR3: CAISESGTGGDLNYGYTF. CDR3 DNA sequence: TGTGCCATCAGTGAGTCAGGGACAGGGGGCGATCTTAACTATGGCTACACCTTC.

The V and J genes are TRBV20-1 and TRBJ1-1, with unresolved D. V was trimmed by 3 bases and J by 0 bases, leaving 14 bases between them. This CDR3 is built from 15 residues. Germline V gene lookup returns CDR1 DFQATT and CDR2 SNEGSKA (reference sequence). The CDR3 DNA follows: TGCAGTGCTAGTGGGCCAACTAGACTGAACACTGAAGCTTTCTTT. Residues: CSASGPTRLNTEAFF.